These T cell receptor beta chains were read from a single sample in a study of neurological immune-mediated disorders. TCRdb itself ran the 5' RACE reads through MiXCR, one entry per CDR3 protein. The sample consists of 120,000 or so distinct CDR3 sequences, 3% to 3.5% of them appearing once. Sequenced input: PBMCs. The receptors stem from a woman aged 25 to 39 with multiple sclerosis. CDR3s include the opening cysteine and the closing phenylalanine or tryptophan. The D gene is left open where the match is weak. Clone size, where shown, is once, few, many, or a class for clones that have expanded.

j_call v_call cdr3_length d_call clone_size cdr3_aa cdr3_nt
TRBJ2-6 TRBV9 15 - many CASSPTGAGANVLTF TGTGCCAGCAGCCCCACCGGGGCTGGGGCCAACGTCCTGACTTTC
TRBJ1-1 TRBV7-9 14 - many CASSLGRVFTEAFF TGTGCCAGCAGCTTAGGAAGGGTTTTCACTGAAGCTTTCTTT
TRBJ1-5 TRBV5-6 15 - many CASSLDGTTNQPQHF TGTGCCAGCAGCTTGGATGGGACTACAAATCAGCCCCAGCATTTT
TRBJ2-1 TRBV4-3 18 TRBD2 - CASSQGWGVRESLNEQFF TGCGCCAGCAGCCAAGGGTGGGGGGTGCGGGAGTCCCTCAATGAGCAGTTCTTC
TRBJ2-3 TRBV20-1 15 - many CSARDFGGSTDTQYF TGCAGTGCTAGAGATTTTGGCGGATCCACAGATACGCAGTATTTT
TRBJ1-2 TRBV4-1 15 - - CASTIRIGASYGYTF TGCGCCAGCACCATTCGAATCGGTGCATCCTATGGCTACACCTTC
TRBJ2-7 TRBV20-1 14 - many CSALGWSRSYEQYF TGCAGTGCTCTTGGGTGGAGCCGCTCCTACGAGCAGTACTTC
TRBJ2-1 TRBV20-1 17 TRBD2 many CSARASGGAVSYNEQFF TGCAGTGCTAGAGCCAGCGGGGGGGCCGTGTCCTACAATGAGCAGTTCTTC
TRBJ1-5 TRBV24-1 13 - many CATSDGPRQPQHF TGTGCCACCAGTGATGGGCCCCGCCAGCCCCAGCATTTT
TRBJ2-1 TRBV29-1 12 - many CSAGGPNNEQFF TGCAGCGCCGGGGGGCCCAACAATGAGCAGTTCTTC
TRBJ2-3 TRBV5-6 14 - - CASSLPRGGDTQYF TGTGCCAGCAGCTTGCCCAGGGGGGGAGATACGCAGTATTTT
TRBJ1-2 TRBV9 12 - many CASSGASYGYTF TGTGCCAGCAGCGGGGCAAGCTATGGCTACACCTTC
TRBJ2-3 TRBV12-3/TRBV12-4 14 - many CASSLGAGQRTQYF TGTGCCAGCAGTTTAGGGGCGGGACAACGAACGCAGTATTTT
TRBJ2-7 TRBV20-1 15 - many CSARDGEPLSYEQYF TGCAGTGCTAGAGACGGGGAACCTCTCTCCTACGAGCAGTACTTC
TRBJ1-2 TRBV20-1 14 TRBD1 many CSAEDRDSNYGYTF TGCAGTGCCGAGGACCGGGACAGTAACTATGGCTACACCTTC
TRBJ1-1 TRBV18 13 - many CASSTEMNTEAFF TGTGCCAGCTCAACGGAAATGAACACTGAAGCTTTCTTT
TRBJ1-1 TRBV5-1 16 - many CASSLQGGASPSEAFF TGCGCCAGCAGCCTACAAGGGGGGGCCTCCCCAAGTGAAGCTTTCTTT
TRBJ1-1 TRBV5-1 15 - many CASSLEGGARTEAFF TGCGCCAGCAGCTTGGAGGGGGGGGCAAGGACTGAAGCTTTCTTT